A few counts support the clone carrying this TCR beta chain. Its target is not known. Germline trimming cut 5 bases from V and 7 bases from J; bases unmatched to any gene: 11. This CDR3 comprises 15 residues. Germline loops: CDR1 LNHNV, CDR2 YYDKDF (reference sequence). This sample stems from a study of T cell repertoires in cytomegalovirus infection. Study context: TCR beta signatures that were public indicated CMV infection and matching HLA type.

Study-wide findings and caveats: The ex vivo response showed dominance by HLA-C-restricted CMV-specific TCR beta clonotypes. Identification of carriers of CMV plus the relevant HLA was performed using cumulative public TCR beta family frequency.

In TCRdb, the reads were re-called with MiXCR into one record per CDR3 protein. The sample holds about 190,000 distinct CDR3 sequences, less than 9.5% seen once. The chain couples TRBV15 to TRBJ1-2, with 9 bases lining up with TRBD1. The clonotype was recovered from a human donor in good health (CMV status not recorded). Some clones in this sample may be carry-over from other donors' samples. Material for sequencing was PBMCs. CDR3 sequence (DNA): TGTGCCACCAGCGGAAGGGACAGGGTAAGGGGTGGCTACACCTTC. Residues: CATSGRDRVRGGYTF.